This T cell receptor beta chain originates from a study of human T cells and chemical hapten exposure. As the library was built, unique molecular identifiers were attached to individual cDNA molecules. Per the study methods: A per-sample median of approximately 100,000 TCRs was observed, with a range of 23,224 to 690,600. TCRdb reprocessed the RACE reads via MiXCR and lists one record per CDR3 protein. TCRdb, not the authors, supplied the V and J calls. The sample carries fewer than 200,000 distinct CDR3 sequences, about a quarter recorded once. Study conclusions and caveats: In the PT1 data, expanded TCR counts showed a positive correlation with patch test score. There were significantly more large CDR3 similarity clusters among expanded TCRs than among controls.

The CDR3 runs to 11 residues. Looked up from germline, CDR1 is SEHNR and CDR2 is FQNEAQ (reference sequence). Trimming shortened V by 2 bases and J by 9 bases, and 7 bases separated the two germline ends. Details on this clonotype: Its antigen is unknown.

Regarding time point: patch test 3, about 24 weeks after DPC sensitization. Treatment specified: therapeutic diphenylcyclopropenone sensitization with weekly scalp DPC. This sequence was found in a woman aged 18-35 years with alopecia areata. Some clones in this sample may be carry-over from other donors' samples. This sequence joins TRBV7-9 and TRBJ2-5; D could derive from TRBD1 or TRBD2 (5 bases each). Source: whole blood, taken in connection with sensitization to the hapten diphenylcyclopropenone (DPC). The CDR3 coding sequence is TGTGCCAGCAGCTTACCGGGACCCCAGTACTTC. Protein sequence: CASSLPGPQYF.